Listed below are T cell receptor beta chains from one sample, sequenced in a study of blood T cell repertoires in COVID-19. Profiling relied on immunoSEQ multiplex PCR, and the TCRdb table lists in-frame clones only, not all of them. The profile shows under 150,000 clones, 90% of them singletons. Sequenced material: peripheral blood. Every receptor here comes from a human donor with active COVID-19. The donor label of this sample is uncertain. CDR3s leave out the opening cysteine and the closing phenylalanine or tryptophan.

V	length	J	CDR3
TRBV19	13	TRBJ2-7	ASSIQGGMRYEQY
TRBV11-2	14	TRBJ1-3	ASSLDLTGSGNTIY
TRBV25-1	14	TRBJ2-2	ASSGGTSAGTGELF
TRBV13	15	TRBJ1-3	ASSLWSGGYSGNTIY
TRBV28	12	TRBJ1-1	ASSPTPGYTEAF
TRBV4-1	16	TRBJ2-1	ASSQDGGLAVSYNEQF
TRBV24-1	12	TRBJ2-2	ATSGSGGAGELF
TRBV5-1	12	TRBJ2-7	ASSLDPTSYEQY
TRBV7-9	14	TRBJ1-5	ASSPQGLVPNQPQH
TRBV2	10	TRBJ1-2	ASSEQSYGYT
TRBV7-9	15	TRBJ1-6	ASSPHIDREYNSPLH
TRBV27	15	TRBJ1-4	ASSLAQGATRLEKLF
TRBV14	11	TRBJ1-4	ASSQRGGEKLF
TRBV18	14	TRBJ2-1	ASSPGTGAIRNEQF
TRBV14	12	TRBJ1-2	ASSRDIPNYGYT
TRBV28	9	TRBJ2-4	ASSRGDIQY
TRBV24-1	14	TRBJ2-3	ATSEPGGGGTDTQY
TRBV28	12	TRBJ1-1	ASSFDPENTEAF
TRBV5-1	15	TRBJ1-2	ASSLEFGQRPAYGYT
TRBV6-2/TRBV6-3	18	TRBJ1-3	ASSLGGGSVRQRSGNTIY
TRBV27	16	TRBJ1-1	ASSFELPIRGLNTEAF
TRBV27	9	TRBJ2-7	ASSFVGRQY
TRBV30	12	TRBJ1-5	AWSVQRESEPQH
TRBV11-2	12	TRBJ1-2	ASSRGQLPSGYT